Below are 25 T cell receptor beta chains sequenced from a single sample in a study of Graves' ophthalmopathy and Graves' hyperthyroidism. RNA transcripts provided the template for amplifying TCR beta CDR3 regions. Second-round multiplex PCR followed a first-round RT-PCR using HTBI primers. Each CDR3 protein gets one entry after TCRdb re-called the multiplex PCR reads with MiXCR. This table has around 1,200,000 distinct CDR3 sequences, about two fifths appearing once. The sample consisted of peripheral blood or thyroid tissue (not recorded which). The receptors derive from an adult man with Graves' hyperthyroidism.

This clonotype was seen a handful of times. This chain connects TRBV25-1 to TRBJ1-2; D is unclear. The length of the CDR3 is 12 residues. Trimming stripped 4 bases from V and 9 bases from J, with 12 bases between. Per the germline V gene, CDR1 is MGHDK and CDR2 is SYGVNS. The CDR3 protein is CASSAGLMSYTF. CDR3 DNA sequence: TGTGCCAGCAGTGCGGGTCTGATGAGCTACACCTTC.

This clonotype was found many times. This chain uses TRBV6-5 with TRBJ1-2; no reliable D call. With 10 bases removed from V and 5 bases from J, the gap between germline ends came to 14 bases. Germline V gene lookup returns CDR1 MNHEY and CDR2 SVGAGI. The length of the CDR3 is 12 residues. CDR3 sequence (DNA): TGTGCCACCCTTAACCCCGCATATGGCTACACCTTC. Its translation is CATLNPAYGYTF.

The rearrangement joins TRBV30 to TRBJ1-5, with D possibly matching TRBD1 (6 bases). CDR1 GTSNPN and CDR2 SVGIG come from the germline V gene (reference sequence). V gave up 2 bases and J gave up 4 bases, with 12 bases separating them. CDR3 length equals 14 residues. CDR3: CAWSLGQLNQPQHF. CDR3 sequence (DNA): TGTGCCTGGAGTCTAGGACAGCTTAATCAGCCCCAGCATTTT.

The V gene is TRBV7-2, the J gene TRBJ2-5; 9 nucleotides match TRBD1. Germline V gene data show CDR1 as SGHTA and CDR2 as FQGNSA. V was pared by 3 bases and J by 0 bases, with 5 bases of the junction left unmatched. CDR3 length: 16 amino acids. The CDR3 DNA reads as TGTGCCAGCAGCTTCCCCGGGACAGGGAACCAAGAGACCCAGTACTTC. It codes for CASSFPGTGNQETQYF.

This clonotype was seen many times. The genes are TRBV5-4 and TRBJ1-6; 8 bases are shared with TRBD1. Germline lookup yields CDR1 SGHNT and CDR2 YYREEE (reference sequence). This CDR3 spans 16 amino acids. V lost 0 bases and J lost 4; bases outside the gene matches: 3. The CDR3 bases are TGTGCCAGCAGCTTGGCCGGGACAGGATATAATTCACCCCTCCACTTT. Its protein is CASSLAGTGYNSPLHF.

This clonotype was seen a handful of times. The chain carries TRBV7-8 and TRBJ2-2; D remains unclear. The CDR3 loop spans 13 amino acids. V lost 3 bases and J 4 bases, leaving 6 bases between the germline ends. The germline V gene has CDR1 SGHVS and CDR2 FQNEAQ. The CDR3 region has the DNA TGTGCCAGCAGCTTTAGCCCCACCGGGGAGCTGTTTTTT. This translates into CASSFSPTGELFF.

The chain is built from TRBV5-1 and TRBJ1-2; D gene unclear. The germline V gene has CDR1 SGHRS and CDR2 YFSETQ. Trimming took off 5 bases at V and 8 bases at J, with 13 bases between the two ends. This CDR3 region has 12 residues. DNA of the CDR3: TGCGCCAGCAGTGAGCCGGGTTGGGGCTACACCTTC. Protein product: CASSEPGWGYTF.

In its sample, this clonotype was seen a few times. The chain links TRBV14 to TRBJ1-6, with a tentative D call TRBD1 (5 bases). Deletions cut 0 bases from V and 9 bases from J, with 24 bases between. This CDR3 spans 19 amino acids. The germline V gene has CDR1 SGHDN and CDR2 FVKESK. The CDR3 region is CASSQERTGTGYKGSPLHF. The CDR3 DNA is TGTGCCAGCAGCCAAGAAAGGACCGGGACGGGATATAAGGGTTCACCCCTCCACTTT.

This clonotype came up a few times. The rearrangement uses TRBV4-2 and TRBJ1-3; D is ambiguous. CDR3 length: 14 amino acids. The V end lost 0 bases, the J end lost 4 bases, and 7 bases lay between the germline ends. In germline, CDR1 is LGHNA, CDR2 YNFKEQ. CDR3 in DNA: TGTGCCAGCAGCCAAGAGGTTGCCGGAAACACCATATATTTT. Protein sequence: CASSQEVAGNTIYF.

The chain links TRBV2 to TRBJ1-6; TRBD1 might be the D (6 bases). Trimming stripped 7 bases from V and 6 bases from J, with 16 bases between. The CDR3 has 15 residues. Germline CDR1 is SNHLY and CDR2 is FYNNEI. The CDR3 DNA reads TGTGCCAGCATACAGGGCGTCTCGACTAATTCACCCCTCCACTTT. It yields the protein CASIQGVSTNSPLHF.

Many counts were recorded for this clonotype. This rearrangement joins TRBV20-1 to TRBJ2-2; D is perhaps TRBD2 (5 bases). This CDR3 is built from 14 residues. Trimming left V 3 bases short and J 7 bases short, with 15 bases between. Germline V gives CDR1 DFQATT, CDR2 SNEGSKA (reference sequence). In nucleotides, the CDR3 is TGCAGTGCTAGCATAAATTTAGGGAGCGGGGAGCTGTTTTTT. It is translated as CSASINLGSGELFF.

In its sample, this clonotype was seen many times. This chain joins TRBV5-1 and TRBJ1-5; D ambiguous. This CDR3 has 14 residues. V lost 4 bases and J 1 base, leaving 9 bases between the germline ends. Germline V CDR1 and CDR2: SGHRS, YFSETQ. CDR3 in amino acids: CASSDPSSNQPQHF. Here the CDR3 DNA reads TGCGCCAGCAGCGACCCTTCGAGCAATCAGCCCCAGCATTTT.

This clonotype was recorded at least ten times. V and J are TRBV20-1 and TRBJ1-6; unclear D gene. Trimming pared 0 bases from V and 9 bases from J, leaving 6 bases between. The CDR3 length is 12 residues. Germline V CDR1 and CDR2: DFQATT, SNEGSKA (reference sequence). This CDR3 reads CSARDQSSPLHF. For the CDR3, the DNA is TGCAGTGCTAGAGATCAGAGTTCACCCCTCCACTTT.

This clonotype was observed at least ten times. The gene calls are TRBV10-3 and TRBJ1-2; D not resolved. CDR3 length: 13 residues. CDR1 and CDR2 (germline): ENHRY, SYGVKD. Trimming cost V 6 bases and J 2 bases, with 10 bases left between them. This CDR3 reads CAIRTQGNYGYTF. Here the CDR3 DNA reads TGTGCCATCAGGACTCAAGGAAACTATGGCTACACCTTC.

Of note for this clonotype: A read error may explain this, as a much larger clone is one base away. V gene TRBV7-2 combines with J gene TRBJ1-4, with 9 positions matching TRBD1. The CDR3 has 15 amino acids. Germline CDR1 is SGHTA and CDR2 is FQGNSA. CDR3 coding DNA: TGTGCCAGCAGCTTGGGACAGGGAGAGAATGAAAAACTGGTTTTT. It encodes CASSLGQGENEKLVF.

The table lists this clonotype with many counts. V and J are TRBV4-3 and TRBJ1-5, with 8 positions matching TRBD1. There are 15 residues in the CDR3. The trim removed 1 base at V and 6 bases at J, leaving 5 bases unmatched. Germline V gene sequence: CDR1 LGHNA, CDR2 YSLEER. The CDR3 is CASSQVRTGSQPQHF. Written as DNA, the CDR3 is TGCGCCAGCAGCCAAGTACGGACAGGGAGTCAGCCCCAGCATTTT.

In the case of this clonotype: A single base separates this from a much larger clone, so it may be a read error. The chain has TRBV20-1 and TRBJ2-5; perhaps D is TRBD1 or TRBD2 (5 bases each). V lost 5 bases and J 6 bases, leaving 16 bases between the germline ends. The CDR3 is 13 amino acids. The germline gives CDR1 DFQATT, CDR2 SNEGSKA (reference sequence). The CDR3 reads CSAGGPAQKTQYF. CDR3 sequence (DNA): TGCAGTGCTGGGGGTCCAGCTCAAAAGACCCAGTACTTC.

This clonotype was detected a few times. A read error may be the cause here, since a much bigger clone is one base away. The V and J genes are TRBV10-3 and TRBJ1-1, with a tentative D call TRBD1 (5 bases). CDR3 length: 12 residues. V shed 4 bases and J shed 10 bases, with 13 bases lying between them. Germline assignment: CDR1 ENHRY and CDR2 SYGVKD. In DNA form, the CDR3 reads TGTGCCATCAGTGGAGGAGGGGAGGCAGCTTTCTTT. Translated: CAISGGGEAAFF.

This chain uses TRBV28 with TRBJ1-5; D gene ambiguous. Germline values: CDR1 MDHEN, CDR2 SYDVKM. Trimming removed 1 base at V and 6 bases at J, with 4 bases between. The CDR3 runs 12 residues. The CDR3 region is CASSLLIQPQHF. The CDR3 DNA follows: TGTGCCAGCAGTTTATTGATTCAGCCCCAGCATTTT.

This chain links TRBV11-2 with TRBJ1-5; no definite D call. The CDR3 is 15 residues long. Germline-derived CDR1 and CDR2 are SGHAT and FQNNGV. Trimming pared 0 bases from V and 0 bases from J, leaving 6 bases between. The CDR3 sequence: CASSLEYYSNQPQHF. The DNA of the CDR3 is TGTGCCAGCAGCTTAGAGTATTATAGCAATCAGCCCCAGCATTTT.

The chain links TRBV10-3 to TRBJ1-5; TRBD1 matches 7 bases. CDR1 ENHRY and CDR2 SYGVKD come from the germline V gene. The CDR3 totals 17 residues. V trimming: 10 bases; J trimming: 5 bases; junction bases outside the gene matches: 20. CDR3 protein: CASRDPTGKEFDQPQHF. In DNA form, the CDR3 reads TGTGCCAGCAGGGACCCGACAGGGAAGGAGTTTGATCAGCCCCAGCATTTT.

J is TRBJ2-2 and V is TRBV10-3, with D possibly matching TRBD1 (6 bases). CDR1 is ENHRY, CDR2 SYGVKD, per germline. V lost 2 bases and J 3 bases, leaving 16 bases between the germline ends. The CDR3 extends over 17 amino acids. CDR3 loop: CAISERGTGSDTGELFF. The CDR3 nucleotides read TGTGCCATCAGTGAGCGGGGTACAGGGAGTGACACCGGGGAGCTGTTTTTT.

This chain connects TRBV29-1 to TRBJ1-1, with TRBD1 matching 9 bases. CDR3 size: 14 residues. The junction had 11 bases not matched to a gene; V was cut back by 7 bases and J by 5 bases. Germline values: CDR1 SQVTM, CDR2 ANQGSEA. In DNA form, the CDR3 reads TGCAGCGCCCGGGACAGGGTATCAGGGACTGAAGCTTTCTTT. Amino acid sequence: CSARDRVSGTEAFF. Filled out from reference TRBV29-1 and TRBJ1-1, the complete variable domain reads SAVISQKPSRDICQRGTSLTIQCQVDSQVTMMFWYRQQPGQSLTLIATANQGSEATYESGFVIDKFPISRPNLTFSTLTVSNMSPEDSSIYLCSARDRVSGTEAFFGQGTRLTVV.

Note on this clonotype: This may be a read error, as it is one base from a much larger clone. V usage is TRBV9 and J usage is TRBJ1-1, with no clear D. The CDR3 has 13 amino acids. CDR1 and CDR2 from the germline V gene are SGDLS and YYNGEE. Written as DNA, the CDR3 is TGTGCCAGCAGCGTGGGGATTAAGACTGGAGCTTTCTTT. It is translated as CASSVGIKTGAFF.

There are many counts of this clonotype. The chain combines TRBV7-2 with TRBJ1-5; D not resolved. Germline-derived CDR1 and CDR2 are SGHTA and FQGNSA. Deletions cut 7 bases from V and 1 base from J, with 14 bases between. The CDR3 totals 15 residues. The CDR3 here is CASNKWGGSNQPQHF. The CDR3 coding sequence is TGTGCCAGCAATAAATGGGGAGGGAGCAATCAGCCCCAGCATTTT.